These 21 T cell receptor beta chains share one sample of origin, sequenced in a study of neurological immune-mediated disorders. TCRdb reprocessed the 5' RACE reads with MiXCR, giving one entry per CDR3 protein. The table lists some 65,000 distinct CDR3 sequences, 5.2% of them singletons. Specimen: PBMCs. Receptors originate from a woman in her twenties or thirties with multiple sclerosis.

The chain joins TRBV7-6 to TRBJ1-6, with a possible D match to TRBD1 (6 bases). Per germline, CDR1 SGHVS and CDR2 FNYEAQ. V lost 5 bases and J lost 4, with 21 bases in between. The CDR3 length is 18 residues. The DNA of the CDR3 is TGTGCCAGCAGCCCGCAAACACAGGGAAGGGGATATAATTCACCCCTCCACTTT. This gives the protein CASSPQTQGRGYNSPLHF.

A remark on this clonotype: A much bigger clone sits one base away, suggesting this may be a read error. This sequence joins TRBV29-1 and TRBJ1-5; 9 bases map to TRBD1. This CDR3 is 13 amino acids long. Germline CDR1 and CDR2: SQVTM and ANQGSEA. CDR3 DNA: TGCAGCGGTTCACAGGGGGCGGGTCAGCCCCAGAATTTT. It is translated as CSGSQGAGQPQNF.

This clonotype has a count of ten or more. The V gene is TRBV4-2, the J gene TRBJ2-3; TRBD2 matches at 11 bases. Germline V lookup: CDR1 LGHNA, CDR2 YNFKEQ. With 1 base clipped from V and 4 bases from J, the junction kept 1 base outside the gene matches. The CDR3 runs 15 residues. The CDR3 is CASSQGLAGPDTQYF. CDR3 sequence (DNA): TGTGCCAGCAGCCAAGGACTAGCGGGGCCAGATACGCAGTATTTT.

This clonotype showed up many times. The chain carries TRBV12-3 or TRBV12-4 and TRBJ1-2; TRBD1 might be the D (6 bases). This CDR3 is built from 16 residues. Trimming cost V 2 bases and J 5 bases, with 18 bases left between them. CDR3 residues: CASSLSGAGDMYGYTF. The CDR3 DNA reads TGTGCCAGCAGTTTATCGGGGGCAGGGGATATGTATGGCTACACCTTC.

This clonotype showed up many times. V is TRBV5-1 and J is TRBJ2-3; no clear D. Germline V lookup: CDR1 SGHRS, CDR2 YFSETQ. V was cut by 3 bases and J by 2 bases, with 4 bases left in between. The CDR3 runs 12 residues. Here the CDR3 DNA reads TGCGCCAGCAGCTCCATCACAGATACGCAGTATTTT. Amino acid sequence: CASSSITDTQYF.

This clonotype was counted ten times or more. The J gene is TRBJ1-1, the V gene TRBV9; D is undetermined. V shed 1 base and J shed 4 bases, with 2 bases lying between them. Germline V gives CDR1 SGDLS, CDR2 YYNGEE. The CDR3 covers 11 residues. CDR3 DNA sequence: TGTGCCAGCAGCGTACCCACTGAAGCTTTCTTT. It yields the protein CASSVPTEAFF.

This clonotype was recorded a few times. V is TRBV5-6 and J is TRBJ1-2; maybe TRBD1 (5 bases). V lost 0 bases, J lost 5 bases, and 14 bases lay in between. Germline V lookup: CDR1 SGHDT, CDR2 YYEEEE. The CDR3 has 15 amino acids. Here the CDR3 DNA reads TGTGCCAGCAGCTTGGACCATCGGGGCCGGTATGGCTACACCTTC. As protein: CASSLDHRGRYGYTF.

The table lists this clonotype with many counts. The chain is built from TRBV5-1 and TRBJ1-2, with TRBD1 as a possible D gene (5 bases). V lost 5 bases, J lost 0 bases, and 14 bases lay in between. This CDR3 is built from 15 residues. The germline V gene has CDR1 SGHRS and CDR2 YFSETQ. Here the CDR3 reads CASRSGEPANYGYTF. Here the CDR3 DNA reads TGCGCCAGCAGATCGGGGGAGCCAGCTAACTATGGCTACACCTTC.

This clonotype was counted at least ten times. The J gene is TRBJ1-5, the V gene TRBV5-1; no definite D call. With 0 bases removed from V and 0 bases from J, the gap between germline ends came to 10 bases. The CDR3 extends over 16 amino acids. CDR1 SGHRS and CDR2 YFSETQ come from the germline V gene. The CDR3 loop is CASSLDPGNSNQPQHF. Written as DNA, the CDR3 is TGCGCCAGCAGCTTGGATCCGGGGAATAGCAATCAGCCCCAGCATTTT.

This clonotype came up many times. The chain links TRBV29-1 to TRBJ2-2, with D possibly called TRBD1 or TRBD2 (6 bases each). The CDR3 spans 13 residues. Germline V gene data show CDR1 as SQVTM and CDR2 as ANQGSEA. With 7 bases removed from V and 1 base from J, the gap between germline ends came to 10 bases. Here the CDR3 reads CSGGTLNTGELFF. Here the CDR3 DNA reads TGCAGCGGCGGGACATTGAACACCGGGGAGCTGTTTTTT.

This clonotype appeared many times. The rearrangement joins TRBV7-9 to TRBJ1-1; 8 bases are shared with TRBD1. CDR3 size: 17 residues. CDR1 and CDR2 from the germline V gene are SEHNR and FQNEAQ (reference sequence). The ends lost 6 bases at V and 1 base at J; junction bases unmatched: 13. The chain's CDR3 is CASRLTLGQGRNTEAFF. For the CDR3, the DNA is TGTGCCAGCAGACTTACCTTAGGACAGGGACGGAACACTGAAGCTTTCTTT.

In this sample, this clonotype turned up many times. The rearrangement joins TRBV3-1 to TRBJ2-5; a weak D match, TRBD2 (6 bases). The V gene lost 1 base and the J gene lost 4 bases, with 13 bases spanning the gap. The CDR3 consists of 15 residues. The germline gives CDR1 LGHDT, CDR2 YNNKEL (reference sequence). For the CDR3, the DNA is TGTGCCAGCAGCCAAGTACTGAGGAGGGGAGAGACCCAGTACTTC. It translates to CASSQVLRRGETQYF.

This clonotype was seen repeatedly, ten times or more. This rearrangement joins TRBV3-1 to TRBJ2-3; no clear D gene. The germline CDR1 and CDR2 sequences are LGHDT and YNNKEL (reference sequence). CDR3 length: 11 residues. Between the trimmed V and J ends, which lost 1 base and 6 bases, there was a span of 2 bases. CDR3 nucleotides: TGTGCCAGCAGCCAAGTCGATACGCAGTATTTT. This translates into CASSQVDTQYF.

This clonotype showed up many times. The CDR3 nucleotides read TGTGCCAGCAGCTCCGGGAATCTCGGGACTGAAGCTTTCTTT. Amino acid sequence: CASSSGNLGTEAFF. The chain links TRBV5-6 to TRBJ1-1; D gene uncertain. The CDR3 spans 14 residues. Germline CDR1 SGHDT, CDR2 YYEEEE. V was pared by 3 bases and J by 5 bases, with 14 bases between.

This clonotype appeared many times. The CDR3 spells CASSLVLAGTTDTQYF. The CDR3 nucleotides read TGCGCCAGCAGCTTGGTACTAGCGGGGACCACAGATACGCAGTATTTT. V usage is TRBV5-1 and J usage is TRBJ2-3; 10 bases agree with TRBD2. After removal of 0 bases from V and 2 bases from J, the junction contained 3 bases not matched to a gene. Germline values: CDR1 SGHRS, CDR2 YFSETQ. The CDR3 loop spans 16 amino acids.

This clonotype was detected only a few times. A junction boundary mismatches the germline segment, possibly from a read error. The rearrangement joins TRBV20-1 to TRBJ1-5; weak D call: TRBD1 (6 bases). This CDR3 is 16 amino acids long. Germline V gene lookup returns CDR1 DFQATT and CDR2 SNEGSKA (reference sequence). The CDR3 DNA sequence: TGCAGTGTTAGAAGCTTGAGGGGGATAAGCAATCAGCCCCAGAATTTT. Translated: CSVRSLRGISNQPQNF.

At least ten counts were recorded for this clonotype. The chain is built from TRBV20-1 and TRBJ2-1; 8 nucleotides align to TRBD2. This CDR3 region has 14 residues. CDR1 and CDR2 from the germline V gene are DFQATT and SNEGSKA (reference sequence). V lost 1 base, J lost 4 bases, and 3 bases stayed unmatched. This CDR3 reads CSARGRGAYNEQFF. The CDR3 DNA sequence: TGCAGTGCTAGAGGGCGGGGGGCTTACAATGAGCAGTTCTTC.

This clonotype was observed a handful of times. The chain recombines TRBV12-3 or TRBV12-4 with TRBJ2-7, with 9 bases that match TRBD2. CDR3 size: 16 residues. V shed 0 bases and J 2 bases; nucleotides not matched to a gene: 5. CDR3 in DNA: TGTGCCAGCAGTTTAGCGTGGCTAGCGGGGACCTACGAGCAGTACTTC. It translates to CASSLAWLAGTYEQYF.

This clonotype was counted many times. The chain couples TRBV11-1 to TRBJ2-1; 14 bases are shared with TRBD2. The ends lost 2 bases at V and 6 bases at J; junction bases unmatched: 6. Germline V gene sequence: CDR1 SGHAT, CDR2 FQDESV (reference sequence). There are 17 residues in the CDR3. The CDR3 protein is CASSLRRLAGGLNEQFF. In nucleotides, the CDR3 is TGTGCCAGCAGCTTACGCAGACTAGCGGGGGGGCTCAATGAGCAGTTCTTC.

This clonotype was detected ten times or more. Compared with germline, one end of the junction differs, possibly owing to a read error. This chain joins TRBV20-1 and TRBJ1-5, with D possibly being TRBD1 (5 bases). Germline CDR1 and CDR2: DFQATT and SNEGSKA (reference sequence). This CDR3 spans 14 amino acids. Here the CDR3 reads CSGGGSGRNQPQNF. The CDR3 DNA is TGCTCTGGGGGGGGGTCCGGACGCAATCAGCCCCAGAATTTT.

This clonotype was found many times. This chain links TRBV4-2 with TRBJ2-1; the D is unclear. CDR3 size: 18 residues. CDR1 and CDR2 from the germline V gene are LGHNA and YNFKEQ. V lost 1 base and J 2 bases, leaving 18 bases between the germline ends. The CDR3 loop is CASSQGVSHSKTYNEQFF. DNA of the CDR3: TGTGCCAGCAGCCAAGGTGTAAGCCATTCGAAGACCTACAATGAGCAGTTCTTC.